Listed below are T cell receptor beta chains from one sample, sequenced in a study of cytomegalovirus exposure and HLA in healthy donors. TCRdb keeps only in-frame clones here, not all; method: immunoSEQ multiplex PCR. The data show roughly 220,000 clones, more than 65% seen once. Source material: PBMCs. The receptors here all came from a woman aged 30 to 39 in good health and CMV-seronegative. The conserved cysteine and the conserved F or W are not part of the CDR3 here. Size tells how often a clone was seen (once, few, many) or the class of an expanded clone, and some rows leave it out.

CDR3 protein,J gene,clone size,V gene
SSSLDGDTEAF,TRBJ1-1,once,TRBV7-9
ASSLRYQMSADTQY,TRBJ2-3,.,TRBV13
ASSIGSSGATTDTQY,TRBJ2-3,once,TRBV19
ASSPRGRGGGTDTQY,TRBJ2-3,.,TRBV27
ASRGRGPEELF,TRBJ1-4,once,TRBV2
ASSLQRDGEAF,TRBJ1-1,.,TRBV7-3
ASQGNTEAF,TRBJ1-1,.,TRBV5-4
ASSFVANTGELF,TRBJ2-2,.,TRBV11-2
ASSQDGAGEQF,TRBJ2-1,few,TRBV4-2
ASSLSGNTEAF,TRBJ1-1,.,TRBV7-9
SARMNSYQH,TRBJ1-5,once,TRBV20-1
ASSFIPNTGELF,TRBJ2-2,.,TRBV27
AISEVIRTSGNSYEQY,.,.,TRBV10-1
STSGTSEYEQY,TRBJ2-7,.,TRBV29-1
SSSFGPEGAF,TRBJ1-1,.,TRBV7-9
ASSKGQMYSPLH,TRBJ1-6,.,TRBV5-6
ASSLGGLAGSAGELF,TRBJ2-2,.,TRBV7-3
ASSGVGGGAAYGYT,TRBJ1-2,few,TRBV2
ASSLSGDAHYGYT,TRBJ1-2,.,TRBV7-6
SATDQETQY,TRBJ2-5,.,TRBV20-1
ASSPGQDAYGYT,TRBJ1-2,.,TRBV6-6
ASSQGFDNEQF,TRBJ2-1,.,TRBV11-2
ASSQGNRVGETQY,TRBJ2-5,.,TRBV14
ASSIGGSGSLFSYEQY,TRBJ2-7,once,TRBV19
ASSVASGSYEQY,TRBJ2-7,.,TRBV9
AHERGQAEAF,TRBJ1-1,.,TRBV30
ASSGPGHKSQPQH,TRBJ1-5,.,TRBV6-5
ASSPMDRGQEQY,TRBJ2-7,.,TRBV18